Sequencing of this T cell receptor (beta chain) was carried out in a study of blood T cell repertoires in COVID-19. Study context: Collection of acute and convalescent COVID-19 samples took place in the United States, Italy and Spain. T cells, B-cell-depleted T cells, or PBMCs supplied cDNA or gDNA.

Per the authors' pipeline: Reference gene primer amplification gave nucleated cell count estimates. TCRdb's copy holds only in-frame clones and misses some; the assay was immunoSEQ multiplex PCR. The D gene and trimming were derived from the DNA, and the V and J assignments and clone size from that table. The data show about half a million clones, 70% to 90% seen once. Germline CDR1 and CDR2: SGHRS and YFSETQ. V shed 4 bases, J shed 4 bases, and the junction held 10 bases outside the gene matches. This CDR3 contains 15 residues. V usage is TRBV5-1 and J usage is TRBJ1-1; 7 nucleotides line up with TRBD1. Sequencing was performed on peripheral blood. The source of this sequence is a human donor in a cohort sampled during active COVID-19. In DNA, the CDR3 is TGCGCCAGCAGCCCGCTACAGGGGAAAGTCACTGAAGCTTTCTTT. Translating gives CASSPLQGKVTEAFF.